This note documents a single T cell receptor (beta chain) sequence. Original analysis: Reference gene primer amplification gave estimated nucleated cell counts. Assay used: immunoSEQ multiplex PCR; TCRdb lists only in-frame clones, some missing. V, J and clone size were drawn from that table, and D and trimming were deduced from the DNA. This table has about 220,000 clones, approximately 81% appearing once. This sample stems from a study of blood T cell repertoires in COVID-19. Overall study: There were acute and convalescent COVID-19 samples, and they came from the United States, Italy and Spain. The analysed material was cDNA or gDNA that came from T cells, B-cell-depleted T cells, or PBMCs.

V dropped 5 bases and J dropped 4 bases, with 17 bases sitting between them. This CDR3 region has 15 residues. The germline gives CDR1 LNHDA, CDR2 SQIVND (reference sequence). V and J are TRBV19 and TRBJ2-5; TRBD1 is a possible D gene (6 bases). Sequencing used peripheral blood. This receptor was identified in an elderly woman with acute or convalescent COVID-19. CDR3 in amino acids: CASSPPGRGRETQYF. CDR3 DNA: TGTGCCAGTAGTCCCCCAGGCAGGGGCCGAGAGACCCAGTACTTC.